Shown below are 9 T cell receptor beta chains from a single sample sequenced in a study of shared clonotypes between healthy human individuals (dated by TCRdb to between 2020 and 2021). The library was prepared using the immunoSEQ multiplex PCR assay. TCRdb limited this immuneACCESS table to in-frame rearrangements with V and J called. A share of clones is missing; checked studies link under half to unresolved V genes, and the rest is unexplained. The sample table contains about 1.1 million clones; only one count was recorded for 75% to 85% of them. Clones ranked in the top ten supply around 0.47% of the sample. Sample: memory CD4+ T cells from PBMCs. The intended sense of this specimen's cell subset or site label: CD45RA-negative fraction. The receptors were gathered from a man aged 18 to 30 in good health. Some clones in this sample may be carry-over from other donors' samples.

The V call is TRBV5-4, the J call TRBJ1-1; D remains ambiguous. The CDR3 consists of 14 residues. V was cut by 3 bases and J by 3 bases, with 12 bases left in between. Germline loops: CDR1 SGHNT, CDR2 YYREEE (reference sequence). The CDR3 sequence: CASSYIGVDTEAFF. As DNA, the CDR3 is TGTGCCAGCAGCTACATAGGAGTGGACACTGAAGCTTTCTTT.

V is TRBV7-9 and J is TRBJ2-2; TRBD1 aligns across 7 bases. The trim removed 5 bases at V and 6 bases at J, leaving 9 bases unmatched. The length of the CDR3 is 15 residues. Germline-derived CDR1 and CDR2 are SEHNR and FQNEAQ (reference sequence). DNA for the CDR3: TGTGCCAGCAGCCCAGGACAGGTCGGGCCCGGGGAGCTGTTTTTT. Protein sequence: CASSPGQVGPGELFF.

The chain links TRBV6-6 to TRBJ1-2; 7 positions agree with TRBD1. V shed 6 bases, J shed 2 bases, and the junction held 3 bases outside the gene matches. The CDR3 is made up of 13 amino acids. Germline loops: CDR1 MNHNY, CDR2 SVGAGI (reference sequence). The CDR3 loop reads CASRATGNYGYTF. The CDR3 DNA reads TGTGCCAGCAGGGCGACAGGGAACTATGGCTACACCTTC.

The chain employs TRBV19 and TRBJ2-1; D gene unclear. V dropped 6 bases and J dropped 5 bases, with 11 bases sitting between them. The CDR3 is 13 residues long. CDR1 and CDR2 (germline): LNHDA, SQIVND (reference sequence). The CDR3 protein is CASSPRNNNEQFF. DNA for the CDR3: TGTGCCAGTAGCCCTAGGAACAACAATGAGCAGTTCTTC.

This clone was detected once. Other DNA sequences in this specimen translate into the identical CDR3. V usage is TRBV18 and J usage is TRBJ2-7; 13 bases map to TRBD2. Per the germline V gene, CDR1 is KGHSH and CDR2 is LQKENI. CDR3 length: 15 amino acids. V trimming: 3 bases; J trimming: 6 bases; junction bases outside the gene matches: 5. The CDR3 loop reads CASSPGTSGTGEQYF. CDR3 coding DNA: TGTGCCAGCTCACCGGGGACTAGCGGGACGGGCGAGCAGTACTTC.

The chain is built from TRBV7-2 and TRBJ2-3; 11 nucleotides agree with TRBD2. V lost 5 bases, J lost 5 bases, and 12 bases stayed unmatched. Germline-derived CDR1 and CDR2 are SGHTA and FQGNSA. The CDR3 length is 17 residues. CDR3 DNA: TGTGCCAGCAGCATCCGGGACAGCGGACTAGCGGGAGATACGCAGTATTTT. This sequence encodes CASSIRDSGLAGDTQYF.

This clone was seen a single time. The rearrangement joins TRBV25-1 to TRBJ2-2; D ambiguous. V shed 3 bases and J shed 5 bases, with 16 bases lying between them. The germline gives CDR1 MGHDK, CDR2 SYGVNS. This CDR3 has 16 residues. CDR3 in amino acids: CASSEAVGVGTGELFF. Here the CDR3 DNA reads TGTGCCAGCAGTGAGGCGGTTGGGGTTGGGACCGGGGAGCTGTTTTTT.

This chain uses TRBV11-2 with TRBJ2-2; 9 positions match TRBD1. The CDR3 covers 16 residues. CDR1 and CDR2 from the germline V gene are SGHAT and FQNNGV. Trimming removed 2 bases from V and 4 bases from J; junction bases left unmatched: 5. For the CDR3, the DNA is TGTGCCAGCAGCTTACGACGACAGGGGGGCACCGGGGAGCTGTTTTTT. This sequence encodes CASSLRRQGGTGELFF. Based on the CDR3 plus reference TRBV11-2 and TRBJ2-2, the full variable domain is EAGVAQSPRYKIIEKRQSVAFWCNPISGHATLYWYQQILGQGPKLLIQFQNNGVVDDSQLPKDRFSAERLKGVDSTLKIQPAKLEDSAVYLCASSLRRQGGTGELFFGEGSRLTVL.

This chain joins TRBV2 and TRBJ2-7, with a weak D call TRBD2 (7 bases). V was pared by 7 bases and J by 5 bases, with 18 bases between. CDR1 and CDR2 (germline): SNHLY, FYNNEI. The CDR3 covers 14 residues. DNA for the CDR3: TGTGCCAGCAAGGTGGGGGGGGCAGTCCACGAGCAGTACTTC. The encoded protein is CASKVGGAVHEQYF.